Presented here are 17 T cell receptor beta chains from one specimen sequenced in a study of blood T cells in healthy people across ages. The use of a sample-barcoded 5' primer and a J-beta primer mix characterized a second PCR of roughly 6 to 11 cycles. TCRdb reanalysed the 5' RACE reads using MiXCR and keeps one entry per CDR3 protein. Among about 1.5 million distinct CDR3 sequences listed, roughly 43% were seen once. Sequenced material: blood. These receptor sequences come from a woman between 18 and 29 years old in good health.

CDR3 amino acids: CASSDLQGAPEAFF. The CDR3 nucleotides are TGTGCCAGCAGTGACCTCCAGGGGGCCCCTGAAGCTTTCTTT. The chain couples TRBV12-3 or TRBV12-4 to TRBJ1-1; TRBD1 aligns across 8 bases. The CDR3 length is 14 residues. V lost 5 bases, J lost 6 bases, and 8 bases stayed unmatched.

V gene TRBV20-1 combines with J gene TRBJ1-5; perhaps TRBD1 as D (5 bases). V was shortened by 3 bases and J by 3 bases, with 9 bases between the two germline ends. Germline assignment: CDR1 DFQATT and CDR2 SNEGSKA (reference sequence). The CDR3 runs 13 residues. The DNA for the CDR3 is TGCAGTGCTAGGGGCAGGGTCAATCAGCCCCAGCATTTT. Protein: CSARGRVNQPQHF.

The chain recombines TRBV9 with TRBJ2-1; TRBD2 agrees at 9 bases. The CDR3 length is 16 residues. The germline V gene encodes CDR1 SGDLS and CDR2 YYNGEE. Unmatched junction bases numbered 5, after V lost 0 bases and J lost 4 bases. Written as DNA, the CDR3 is TGTGCCAGCAGCGTAGAGAGAGCGGGGGGATACAATGAGCAGTTCTTC. This gives the protein CASSVERAGGYNEQFF.

The table lists this clonotype with a few counts. The genes are TRBV28 and TRBJ2-6; D uncertain. The V and J ends lost 3 bases and 0 bases respectively, with 6 bases between them. The CDR3 runs to 15 residues. CDR1 is MDHEN and CDR2 is SYDVKM in the germline V gene. CDR3 sequence reads: CASSFEHSGANVLTF. The DNA for the CDR3 is TGTGCCAGCAGTTTTGAGCACTCTGGGGCCAACGTCCTGACTTTC.

The chain links TRBV6-1 to TRBJ2-3; D might be TRBD2 (6 bases). In germline, CDR1 is MNHNS, CDR2 SASEGT. The CDR3 length is 15 residues. V was shortened by 2 bases and J by 6 bases, with 15 bases between the two germline ends. In DNA form, the CDR3 reads TGTGCCAGCAGTGAACTGAGCGGGTGGGCGGATACGCAGTATTTT. This encodes CASSELSGWADTQYF.

A few counts support this clonotype. This chain links TRBV28 with TRBJ2-7; 11 bases line up with TRBD1. V was pared by 5 bases and J by 4 bases, with 7 bases of the junction left unmatched. Germline CDR1 and CDR2: MDHEN and SYDVKM. The CDR3 runs 15 residues. CDR3 sequence (DNA): TGTGCCAGCAGTACGCGGGACAGGGGGTTTTACGAGCAGTACTTC. Translated: CASSTRDRGFYEQYF.

The table lists this clonotype with a few counts. This chain joins TRBV29-1 and TRBJ2-1; D is unresolved. The CDR3 loop spans 13 amino acids. Per the germline V gene, CDR1 is SQVTM and CDR2 is ANQGSEA. V shed 0 bases and J shed 6 bases, with 9 bases lying between them. In DNA form, the CDR3 reads TGCAGCGTTGAAGATGCCGGGTTCAATGAGCAGTTCTTC. Residues: CSVEDAGFNEQFF.

This chain links TRBV27 with TRBJ2-2, with 8 bases lining up with TRBD1. Germline CDR1 reads MNHEY; CDR2 reads SMNVEV (reference sequence). This CDR3 is 18 amino acids long. The trim removed 8 bases at V and 7 bases at J, leaving 21 bases unmatched. The CDR3 spells CASPCPGTGRKSCGELFF. The CDR3 coding sequence is TGTGCCAGCCCATGCCCCGGGACAGGTCGGAAGAGTTGCGGGGAGCTGTTTTTT.

This sequence joins TRBV12-5 and TRBJ2-3; 10 nucleotides line up with TRBD2. The V segment lost 1 base and the J segment 8 bases; nucleotides outside the gene matches: 9. CDR3 length equals 16 residues. Per germline, CDR1 LGHNT and CDR2 FRNRAP. As DNA, the CDR3 is TGTGCTAGTGGTTTGGCCGTAGGGACTAGCGTCGGTACGCAGTATTTT. Protein product: CASGLAVGTSVGTQYF.

The chain is built from TRBV4-1 and TRBJ2-7, with D tentatively TRBD1 (5 bases). The germline gives CDR1 MGHRA, CDR2 YSYEKL. Trimming stripped 3 bases from V and 3 bases from J, with 18 bases between. The CDR3 covers 16 residues. The CDR3 region has the DNA TGCGCCAGCAGCCATGGATATTTGACAGAACTCTACGAGCAGTACTTC. Translating it yields CASSHGYLTELYEQYF.

This clonotype was counted a few times. The genes are TRBV18 and TRBJ2-7; 9 bases match TRBD1. V shed 3 bases and J 5 bases; nucleotides not matched to a gene: 11. The CDR3 totals 16 residues. Germline CDR1 is KGHSH and CDR2 is LQKENI. CDR3 amino acids: CASSPFRDRVSNEQYF. CDR3 in DNA: TGTGCCAGCTCACCTTTCCGGGACAGGGTTTCCAACGAGCAGTACTTC.

The V and J genes are TRBV5-1 and TRBJ1-5; 7 bases are shared with TRBD1. V shed 0 bases, J shed 5 bases, and the junction held 5 bases outside the gene matches. The CDR3 consists of 15 residues. Germline CDR1 SGHRS, CDR2 YFSETQ. The CDR3 nucleotides read TGCGCCAGCAGCTTGGAAGGGCAGGGGGATCAGCCCCAGCATTTT. Encoded protein: CASSLEGQGDQPQHF.

This sequence joins TRBV6-1 and TRBJ1-1; D gene ambiguous. The CDR3 covers 13 residues. The V end lost 2 bases, the J end lost 3 bases, and 7 bases lay between the germline ends. Germline-derived CDR1 and CDR2 are MNHNS and SASEGT. The CDR3 DNA follows: TGTGCCAGCAGTGAAACTCTGGACACTGAAGCTTTCTTT. Amino acids: CASSETLDTEAFF.

This chain uses TRBV6-1 with TRBJ2-1, with 10 positions matching TRBD1. V shed 6 bases and J 4 bases; nucleotides not matched to a gene: 9. Looked up from germline, CDR1 is MNHNS and CDR2 is SASEGT. This CDR3 contains 16 residues. The CDR3 DNA reads as TGTGCCAGCAGAGAAATCCGGGACAGGGGTTACAATGAGCAGTTCTTC. Translation gives CASREIRDRGYNEQFF.

This clonotype was seen just once. The chain joins TRBV4-3 to TRBJ1-5; D gene uncertain. Germline loops: CDR1 LGHNA, CDR2 YSLEER. Trimming left V 0 bases short and J 4 bases short, with 10 bases between. The CDR3 is made up of 15 amino acids. The CDR3 region has the DNA TGCGCCAGCAGCCAAGATGGGCACGCTAATCAGCCCCAGCATTTT. Residues: CASSQDGHANQPQHF.

The CDR3 loop is CASRLPGQGVEKLFF. As DNA, the CDR3 is TGTGCCAGCAGACTCCCGGGACAGGGTGTTGAAAAACTGTTTTTT. V is TRBV6-2 or TRBV6-3 and J is TRBJ1-4, with TRBD1 matching over 9 bases. The germline CDR1 and CDR2 sequences are MNHEY and SVGEGT. This CDR3 comprises 15 residues. Trimming took 6 bases from V and 7 from J; bases not matched to a gene: 9.

This clonotype was recorded only once. The CDR3 nucleotides read TGTGCCAGCAGCTCCCAGGGGAATTCCTATGGCTACACCTTC. Translation gives CASSSQGNSYGYTF. The J gene is TRBJ1-2, the V gene TRBV7-2, with D possibly TRBD1 on 6 matching bases. The CDR3 is made up of 14 amino acids. Trimming shortened V by 4 bases and J by 4 bases, and 13 bases separated the two germline ends. Germline V gene data show CDR1 as SGHTA and CDR2 as FQGNSA.